This is a list of T cell receptor beta chains from one sample in a study of technical replicates of blood from a handful of donors. Using immunoSEQ multiplex PCR, the repertoire was profiled, and TCRdb retains in-frame clones only, with some absent. The profile shows approximately 44,000 clones, around 96% of them singletons. Sequenced: T cells isolated from PBMCs. The receptor set was obtained from a human donor in good health. Each CDR3 is given with its conserved first and last residue. Each record gives: J gene, D gene, V gene, CDR3 DNA, CDR3 protein. The D gene is left open where the match is weak.

J gene: TRBJ2-5; D gene: NA; V gene: TRBV7-2; CDR3 DNA: TGTGCCAGCAGCTTAGAGTTGGGGGCCTGGCAAGAGACCCAGTACTTC; CDR3 protein: CASSLELGAWQETQYF
J gene: TRBJ1-5; D gene: NA; V gene: TRBV15; CDR3 DNA: TGTGCCACCAGCAGAGAGGCGGTTACAGGGCTTGCACTTTTT; CDR3 protein: CATSREAVTGLALF
J gene: TRBJ1-2; D gene: NA; V gene: TRBV6-4; CDR3 DNA: TGTGCCAGCAGTGGGGCCGGGGGTGGCTACACCTTC; CDR3 protein: CASSGAGGGYTF
J gene: TRBJ1-1; D gene: NA; V gene: TRBV11-2; CDR3 DNA: TGTGCCAGCAGCTTACGGGGGGGCGCGAACACTGAAGCTTTCTTT; CDR3 protein: CASSLRGGANTEAFF
J gene: TRBJ2-7; D gene: NA; V gene: TRBV7-9; CDR3 DNA: TGTGCCAGCAGCTTAACAGGGAACTACGAGCAGTACTTC; CDR3 protein: CASSLTGNYEQYF
J gene: TRBJ2-7; D gene: NA; V gene: TRBV10-2; CDR3 DNA: TGCGCCAGCAGTGAGGTGCTAGGCTACGAGCAGTACTTC; CDR3 protein: CASSEVLGYEQYF
J gene: TRBJ2-1; D gene: TRBD2; V gene: TRBV4-1; CDR3 DNA: TGCGCCAGCAGCCAAGTACTACGTAAGACTAGCGACCTCACCGCTAATGAGCAGTTCTTC; CDR3 protein: CASSQVLRKTSDLTANEQFF
J gene: TRBJ1-4; D gene: NA; V gene: TRBV21-1; CDR3 DNA: TGTGCCAGCAGCGTAAGCTGGCGAGGCGCTAATGAAAAACTGTTTTTT; CDR3 protein: CASSVSWRGANEKLFF
J gene: TRBJ2-7; D gene: TRBD2; V gene: TRBV18; CDR3 DNA: TGTGCCAGCTCACCCCCACAGCGGGAGCTTATCTACGAGCAGTACTTC; CDR3 protein: CASSPPQRELIYEQYF
J gene: TRBJ2-7; D gene: NA; V gene: TRBV11-3; CDR3 DNA: TGTGCCAGCAGCTTAGTCGGCCAGGCTGGCGAGCAGTACTTC; CDR3 protein: CASSLVGQAGEQYF
J gene: TRBJ1-3; D gene: NA; V gene: TRBV5-6; CDR3 DNA: TGTGCCAGCAGCTTGACTCGGGATTTAGGGGGAAACACCATATATTTT; CDR3 protein: CASSLTRDLGGNTIYF
J gene: TRBJ2-5; D gene: NA; V gene: TRBV4-1; CDR3 DNA: TGCGCCAGCAGCCAAGATGAGGGGAGGCAAGAGACCCAGTACTTC; CDR3 protein: CASSQDEGRQETQYF
J gene: TRBJ1-5; D gene: NA; V gene: TRBV30; CDR3 DNA: TGTGACCGCAGGGAGGGCCATGGTAACAATCAGCCCCAGCATTTT; CDR3 protein: CDRREGHGNNQPQHF
J gene: TRBJ1-1; D gene: NA; V gene: TRBV11-2; CDR3 DNA: TGTGCCAGCAGCGTAGTGTCCGGGGGGGACACTGAAGCTTTCTTT; CDR3 protein: CASSVVSGGDTEAFF
J gene: TRBJ2-1; D gene: TRBD1; V gene: TRBV29-1; CDR3 DNA: TGCAGCGCCGAAGCGGGACAGGGGCCCTACAATGAGCAGTTCTTC; CDR3 protein: CSAEAGQGPYNEQFF